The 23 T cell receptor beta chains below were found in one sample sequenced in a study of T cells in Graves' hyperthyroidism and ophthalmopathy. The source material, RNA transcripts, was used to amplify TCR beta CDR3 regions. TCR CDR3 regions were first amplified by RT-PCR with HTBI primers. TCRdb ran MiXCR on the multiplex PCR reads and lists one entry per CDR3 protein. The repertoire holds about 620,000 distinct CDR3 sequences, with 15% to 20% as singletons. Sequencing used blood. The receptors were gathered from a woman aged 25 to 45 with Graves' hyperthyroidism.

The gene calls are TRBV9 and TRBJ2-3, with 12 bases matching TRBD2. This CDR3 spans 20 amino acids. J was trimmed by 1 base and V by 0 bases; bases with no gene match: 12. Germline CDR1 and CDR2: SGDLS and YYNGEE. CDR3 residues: CASSVEGRWTSGTGTDTQYF. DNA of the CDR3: TGTGCCAGCAGCGTAGAAGGGAGGTGGACTAGCGGGACCGGCACAGATACGCAGTATTTT.

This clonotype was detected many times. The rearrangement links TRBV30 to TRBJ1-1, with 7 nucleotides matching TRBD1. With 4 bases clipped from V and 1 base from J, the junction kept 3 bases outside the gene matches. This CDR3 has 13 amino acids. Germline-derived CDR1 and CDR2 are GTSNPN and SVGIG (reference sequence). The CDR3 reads CAWKGQSNTEAFF. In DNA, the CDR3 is TGTGCCTGGAAGGGACAGTCGAACACTGAAGCTTTCTTT.

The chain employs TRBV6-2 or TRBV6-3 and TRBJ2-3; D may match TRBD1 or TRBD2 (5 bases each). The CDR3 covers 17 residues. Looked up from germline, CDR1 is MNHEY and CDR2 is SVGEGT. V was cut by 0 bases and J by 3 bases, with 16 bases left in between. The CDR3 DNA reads TGTGCCAGCAGTTACTCTTTGGGACCTCGGGTAACAGATACGCAGTATTTT. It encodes CASSYSLGPRVTDTQYF.

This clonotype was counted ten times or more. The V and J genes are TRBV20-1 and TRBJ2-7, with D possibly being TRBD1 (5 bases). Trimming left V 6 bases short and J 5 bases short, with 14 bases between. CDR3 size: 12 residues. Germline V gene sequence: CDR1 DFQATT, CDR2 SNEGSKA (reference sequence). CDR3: CSAQQGYHEQYF. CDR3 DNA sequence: TGCAGTGCGCAGCAGGGCTACCACGAGCAGTACTTC.

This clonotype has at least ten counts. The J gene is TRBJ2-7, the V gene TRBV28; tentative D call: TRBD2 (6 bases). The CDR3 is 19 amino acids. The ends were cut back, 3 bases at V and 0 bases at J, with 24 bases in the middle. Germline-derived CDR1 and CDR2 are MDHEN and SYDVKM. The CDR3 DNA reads TGTGCCAGCAGTTTTACGACGCTCGGTAGCGGTAGGGCCTCCTACGAGCAGTACTTC. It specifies CASSFTTLGSGRASYEQYF.

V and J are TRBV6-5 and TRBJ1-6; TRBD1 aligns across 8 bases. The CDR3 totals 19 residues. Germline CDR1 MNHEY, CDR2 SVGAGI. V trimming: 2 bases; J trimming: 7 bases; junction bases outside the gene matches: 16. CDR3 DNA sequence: TGTGCCAGCAGTTACGTGTGGACAGGGATAGGGGATGGGAATTCACCCCTCCACTTT. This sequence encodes CASSYVWTGIGDGNSPLHF.

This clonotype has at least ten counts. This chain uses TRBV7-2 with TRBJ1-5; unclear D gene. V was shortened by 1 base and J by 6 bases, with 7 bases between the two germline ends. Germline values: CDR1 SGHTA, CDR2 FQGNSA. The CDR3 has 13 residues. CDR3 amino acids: CASSLGMVQPQHF. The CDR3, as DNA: TGTGCCAGCAGCTTAGGTATGGTTCAGCCCCAGCATTTT.

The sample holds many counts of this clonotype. DNA for the CDR3: TGTGCCAGCAGTTTCCTCGGACAGGAGCAGTTCTTC. This gives the protein CASSFLGQEQFF. V gene TRBV28 combines with J gene TRBJ2-1; a weak D match, TRBD1 (6 bases). The V end was cut by 3 bases, the J end by 10 bases, with 10 bases between. Germline V CDR1 and CDR2: MDHEN, SYDVKM. This CDR3 contains 12 residues.

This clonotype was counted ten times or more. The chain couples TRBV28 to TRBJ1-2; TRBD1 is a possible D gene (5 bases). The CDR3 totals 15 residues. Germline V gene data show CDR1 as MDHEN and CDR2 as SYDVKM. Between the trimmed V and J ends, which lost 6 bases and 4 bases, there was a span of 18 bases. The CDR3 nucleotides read TGTGCCAGCAGCCGATTTTCCGGCAGGGCCTATGGCTACACCTTC. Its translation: CASSRFSGRAYGYTF.

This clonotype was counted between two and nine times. For the CDR3, the DNA is TGTGCCAGCAGTCAACGGACGCCGAATGAGCAGTTCTTC. It is translated as CASSQRTPNEQFF. This chain uses TRBV28 with TRBJ2-1, with D unclear. V was clipped by 5 bases and J by 7 bases, with 12 bases between them. Germline V gene lookup returns CDR1 MDHEN and CDR2 SYDVKM. The CDR3 is 13 residues long.

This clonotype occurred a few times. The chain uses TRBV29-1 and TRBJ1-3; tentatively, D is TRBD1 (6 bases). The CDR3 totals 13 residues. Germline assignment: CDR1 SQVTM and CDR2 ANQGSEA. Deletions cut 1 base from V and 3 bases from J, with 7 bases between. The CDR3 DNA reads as TGCAGCGTTGAAGGAGGGGGTGGAAACACCATATATTTT. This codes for CSVEGGGGNTIYF. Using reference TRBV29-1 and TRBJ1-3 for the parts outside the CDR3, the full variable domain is SAVISQKPSRDICQRGTSLTIQCQVDSQVTMMFWYRQQPGQSLTLIATANQGSEATYESGFVIDKFPISRPNLTFSTLTVSNMSPEDSSIYLCSVEGGGGNTIYFGEGSWLTVV.

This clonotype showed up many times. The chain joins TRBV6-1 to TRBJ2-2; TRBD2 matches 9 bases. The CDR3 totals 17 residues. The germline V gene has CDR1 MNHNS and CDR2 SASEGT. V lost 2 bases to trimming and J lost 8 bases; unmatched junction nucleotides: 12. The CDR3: CASSERVDYLAGGELFF. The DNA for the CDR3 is TGTGCCAGCAGTGAAAGGGTCGACTACCTAGCGGGGGGGGAGCTGTTTTTT.

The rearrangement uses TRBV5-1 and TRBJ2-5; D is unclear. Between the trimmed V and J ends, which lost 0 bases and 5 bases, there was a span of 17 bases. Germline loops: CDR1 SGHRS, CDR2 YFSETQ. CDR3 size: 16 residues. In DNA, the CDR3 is TGCGCCAGCAGCTTGGAACCCGGACCAGGAGTCGAGACCCAGTACTTC. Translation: CASSLEPGPGVETQYF.

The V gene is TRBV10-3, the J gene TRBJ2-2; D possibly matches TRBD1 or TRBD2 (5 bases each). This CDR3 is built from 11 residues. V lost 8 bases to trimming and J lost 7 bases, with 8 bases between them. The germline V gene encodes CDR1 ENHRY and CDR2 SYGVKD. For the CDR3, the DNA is TGTGCCATCCGGGGCGGCGGGGAGCTGTTTTTT. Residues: CAIRGGGELFF.

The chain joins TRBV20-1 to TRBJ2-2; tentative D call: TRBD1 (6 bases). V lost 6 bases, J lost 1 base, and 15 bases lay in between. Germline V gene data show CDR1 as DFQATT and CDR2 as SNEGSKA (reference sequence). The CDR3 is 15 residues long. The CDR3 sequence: CSAPTRQENTGELFF. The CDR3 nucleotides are TGCAGTGCGCCGACCAGACAGGAGAACACCGGGGAGCTGTTTTTT.

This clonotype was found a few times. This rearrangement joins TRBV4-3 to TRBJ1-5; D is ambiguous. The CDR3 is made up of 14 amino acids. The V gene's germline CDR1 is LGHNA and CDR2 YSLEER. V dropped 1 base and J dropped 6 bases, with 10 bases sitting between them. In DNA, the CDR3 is TGCGCCAGCAGCCAAGGGGGAGCCGGTCAGCCCCAGCATTTT. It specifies CASSQGGAGQPQHF.

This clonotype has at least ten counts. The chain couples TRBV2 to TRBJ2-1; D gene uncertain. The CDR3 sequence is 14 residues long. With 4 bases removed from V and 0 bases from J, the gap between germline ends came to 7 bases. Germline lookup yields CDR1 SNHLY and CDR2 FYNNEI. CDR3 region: CASSVSSSYNEQFF. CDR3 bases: TGTGCCAGCAGTGTGTCCAGCTCCTACAATGAGCAGTTCTTC. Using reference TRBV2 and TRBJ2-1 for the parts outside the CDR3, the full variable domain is EPEVTQTPSHQVTQMGQEVILRCVPISNHLYFYWYRQILGQKVEFLVSFYNNEISEKSEIFDDQFSVERPDGSNFTLKIRSTKLEDSAMYFCASSVSSSYNEQFFGPGTRLTVL.

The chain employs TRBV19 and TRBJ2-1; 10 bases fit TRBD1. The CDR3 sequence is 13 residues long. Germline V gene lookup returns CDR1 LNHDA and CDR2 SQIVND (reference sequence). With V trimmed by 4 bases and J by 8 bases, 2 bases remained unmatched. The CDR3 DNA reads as TGTGCCAGTAGTAGGGACAGGGGATATGAGCAGTTCTTC. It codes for CASSRDRGYEQFF.

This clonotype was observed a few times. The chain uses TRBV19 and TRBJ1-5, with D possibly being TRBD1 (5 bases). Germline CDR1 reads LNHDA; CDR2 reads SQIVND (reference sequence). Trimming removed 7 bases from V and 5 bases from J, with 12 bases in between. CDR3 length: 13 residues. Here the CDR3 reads CASNRDQHQPQHF. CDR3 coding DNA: TGTGCCAGTAACCGGGACCAACATCAGCCCCAGCATTTT.

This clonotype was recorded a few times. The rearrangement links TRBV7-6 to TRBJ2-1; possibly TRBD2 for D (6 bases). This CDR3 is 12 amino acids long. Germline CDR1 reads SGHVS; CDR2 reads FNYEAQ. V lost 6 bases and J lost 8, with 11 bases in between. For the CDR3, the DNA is TGTGCCAGCAGTGGGGACTTTGATGAGCAGTTCTTC. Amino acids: CASSGDFDEQFF. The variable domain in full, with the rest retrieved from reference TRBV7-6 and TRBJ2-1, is GAGVSQSPRYKVTKRGQDVALRCDPISGHVSLYWYRQALGQGPEFLTYFNYEAQQDKSGLPNDRFSAERPEGSISTLTIQRTEQRDSAMYRCASSGDFDEQFFGPGTRLTVL.

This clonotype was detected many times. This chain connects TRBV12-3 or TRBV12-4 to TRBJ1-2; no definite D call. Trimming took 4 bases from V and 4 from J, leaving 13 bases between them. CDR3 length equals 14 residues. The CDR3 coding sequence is TGTGCCAGCAGTTCAAAAGGAGTAGGCTATGGCTACACCTTC. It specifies CASSSKGVGYGYTF.

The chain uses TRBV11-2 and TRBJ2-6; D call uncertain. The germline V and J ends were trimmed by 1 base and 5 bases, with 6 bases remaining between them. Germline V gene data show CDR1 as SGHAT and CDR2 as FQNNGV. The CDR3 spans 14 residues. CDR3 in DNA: TGTGCCAGCAGCTTAGTGCTCTGGGCCAACGTCCTGACTTTC. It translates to CASSLVLWANVLTF.

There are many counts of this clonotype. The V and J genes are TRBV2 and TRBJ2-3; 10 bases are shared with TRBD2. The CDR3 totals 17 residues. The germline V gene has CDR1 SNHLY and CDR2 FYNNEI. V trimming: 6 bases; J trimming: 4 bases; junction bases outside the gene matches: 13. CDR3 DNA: TGTGCCAGCAGCGACGAACGGGGGACTAGCGTTGCAGATACGCAGTATTTT. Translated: CASSDERGTSVADTQYF.